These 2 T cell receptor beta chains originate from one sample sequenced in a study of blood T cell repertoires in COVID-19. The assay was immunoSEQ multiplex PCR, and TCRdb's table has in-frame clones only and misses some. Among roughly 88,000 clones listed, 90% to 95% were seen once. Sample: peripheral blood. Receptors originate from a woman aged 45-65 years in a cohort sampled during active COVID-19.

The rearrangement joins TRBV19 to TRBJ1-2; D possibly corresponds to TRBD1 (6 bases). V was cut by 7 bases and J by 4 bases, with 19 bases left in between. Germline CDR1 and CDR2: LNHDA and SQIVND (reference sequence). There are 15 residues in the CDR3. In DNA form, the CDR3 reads TGTGCCAGTACAAAAAGGGGGGGCAGAGGCTATGGCTACACCTTC. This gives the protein CASTKRGGRGYGYTF.

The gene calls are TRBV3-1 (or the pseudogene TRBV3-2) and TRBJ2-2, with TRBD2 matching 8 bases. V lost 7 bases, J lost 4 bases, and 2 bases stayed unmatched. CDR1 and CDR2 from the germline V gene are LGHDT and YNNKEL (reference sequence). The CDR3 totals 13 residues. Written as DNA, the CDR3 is TGTGCCAGCACCAGCGGGGGCACCGGGGAGCTGTTTTTT. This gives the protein CASTSGGTGELFF.